This record concerns one T cell receptor (beta chain) sequence. The data belong to a study of blood T cell repertoires in COVID-19. The wider study: Samples of COVID-19 (acute and convalescent) were obtained from the United States, Italy and Spain. Sample material is recorded as cDNA or gDNA derived from T cells, B-cell-depleted T cells, or PBMCs.

Original processing methods: By means of reference gene primer amplification, nucleated cell counts were estimated. Using immunoSEQ multiplex PCR, the repertoire was profiled, and TCRdb retains in-frame clones only, with some absent. V and J calls and clone size are those listed in that table; D and trimming were worked out from the DNA. The sample gives fewer than 200,000 clones, 84% of which show up once; approximately 7% is in the top ten. The CDR3 sequence is 14 residues long. Germline CDR1 and CDR2: SGHRS and YFSETQ. Unmatched junction bases numbered 2, after V lost 4 bases and J lost 1 base. The specimen was peripheral blood. V is TRBV5-1 and J is TRBJ1-1; the match to TRBD1 covers 9 bases. The TCR comes from a human donor in a cohort sampled during active COVID-19. The CDR3, as DNA: TGCGCCAGCAGCCGGGGACAGGGGAACACTGAAGCTTTCTTT. Protein: CASSRGQGNTEAFF.